The present T cell receptor beta chain was sequenced within a study of cytomegalovirus exposure and HLA in healthy donors (dated by TCRdb to between 2016 and 2019). Turning to the overall study: In an earlier analysis of roughly 500 of the donors, under 300 Gb of sequence data and approximately 120 million unique TCR beta sequences from about 190 million T cells were reported. Alongside the repertoire data, information on donor age, sex, ethnicity and CMV serostatus was compiled. The study aimed to test whether signatures of past pathogen exposure could be identified by cataloging public T cell receptors. Roughly 300 gigabases of sequencing data and some 85 million unique TCR sequences were included in an early release covering several hundred HLA-typed donors. A later genetic analysis used genome-wide SNP genotypes for 398 of the 666 donors, treating that subset as a discovery cohort. The study combined high-throughput TCR immunosequencing, statistical association of individual TCRs with disease status, and machine learning to predict cytomegalovirus infection status. Rather than using new phenotypic data, the later analysis identified candidate immune exposures from TCR beta sequences and from how often those sequences occurred across donors. In addition to the first cohort of 650 to 750 subjects, a separate validation cohort of 120 different subjects was used. To decide whether each TCR beta V gene segment behaved as functional or pseudogenic, an earlier analysis of some 600 of the donors relied on high-throughput TCR beta sequencing. The study profiled the T cell repertoires of some 610 subjects by immunosequencing and related them to cytomegalovirus serostatus. Every discovery cohort repertoire had been produced on one sequencing platform. Five DR-DQ haplotypes were handled as single units for association and clustering because linkage in the cohort was strong. HLA typing included class I and class II loci at four-digit resolution. In a later analysis, previously published TCR beta repertoires from hundreds of donors were re-analyzed and high-resolution HLA genotyping was added so that TCR occurrence patterns could be studied. Among the roughly 390 genotyped donors, under 90% belonged to the genetic ancestry cluster associated with self-reported Caucasian donors. Among some 400 genotyped donors of the cohort, an average of approximately 230,000 unique TCR beta nucleotide sequences were sequenced per donor, roughly 20% of them non-productive. The number of typed donors differed by locus: roughly 629-630 for A, B, C, DRB1 and DQB1; roughly 510 for DQA1; 606 for DPA1; and some 450 for DPB1. Here is what the overall study found, with its caveats: A later analysis reported that several top co-occurrence clusters appeared linked to parvovirus B19, influenza, CMV and Epstein-Barr virus. Because counts were too low, fewer than 20 rarely observed V segments, including chromosome 9 orphons, were excluded from the earlier analysis of several hundred of the donors. Most TCR sequences were observed very rarely across donors, whereas some public TCRs were present in many individuals. The presence/absence analyses assumed that sequencing depth was roughly uniform across donors, and that assumption may not be true. Because some donors lacked HLA typing at each locus, the association tests relied only on the typed subset. V-gene and J-gene trimming of TCR beta chains was associated with a missense DCLRE1C variant in a later genetic analysis, and the association was replicated in an independent cohort. The study listed 164 TCR beta chains as associated with cytomegalovirus. Only TCR beta chains were sequenced in this cohort, and the absence of alpha or paired-chain data limited detectable features. A cluster of highly shared sequence variants was judged likely to represent a technical artifact of the sequencing pipeline. The classifier was reported to diagnose cytomegalovirus status with high specificity and sensitivity in both the original and validation cohorts. An earlier analysis of some 590 of the donors showed that most TCR beta V segments appeared in productive rearrangements either about 90% or about 30% of the time, which broadly matched IMGT annotations. Immune exposure information for the cohort was limited to CMV serostatus. In a later analysis, HLA-associated TCR beta chains showed more clonal expansion and lower generation probabilities than non-associated chains that were equally common. Correlated functional status among segregating V segments might be attributable to linkage disequilibrium, but an unknown experimental factor could not be ruled out. Most CMV-associated TCR beta chains appeared to be HLA-restricted in a later analysis, and the HLA associations seemed to be driven largely by CMV exposure. It was suggested by the authors that the approach could potentially be generalized to other disease states and immunological phenotypes. When HLA alleles, especially DR and DQ, strongly co-occurred, TCR associations were difficult to assign to individual alleles. Some IMGT-functional V segments, including TRBV6-2 and TRBV6-3, could not be told apart with the 87-base-pair reads, so those segments were excluded. In a later genetic analysis, fewer N-insertions in productive TCRs were reported among donors in an Asian-associated ancestry cluster than the approximately 670-donor mean. A later analysis found that TCR association rates varied across HLA loci, with DRB1 alleles showing the most associated TCRs and HLA-C alleles the fewest. A further reported finding was that TCR beta sequences accurately predicted the HLA-A and HLA-B alleles for most subjects in the first cohort. A few of the identified cytomegalovirus-associated TCR beta chains were confirmed in vitro to be specific for cytomegalovirus antigens. In a later analysis, around 15,000 TCR beta sequences were associated with specific HLA alleles at a false discovery rate of 0.05.

Turning to this clone: The clone's antigen remains unknown. No clone much larger than this one lies a single base away; base qualities are absent.

The cohort comprised 666 healthy bone marrow donors. At the time of sampling, all cohort members were nominally healthy, though unrecorded immune exposures were likely present. CMV serostatus was positive for more than 250 and negative for about 55% of the roughly 670 cohort members, and was not recorded for this donor. Each donor provided a peripheral blood sample, and peripheral blood mononuclear cells were used for TCR beta sequencing. The Qiagen DNeasy Blood Extraction Kit was used to extract genomic DNA from the blood cell samples. Libraries came from the immunoSEQ multiplex PCR assay. For the multiplex PCR, a mixture combining 60 forward primers for TCR Vbeta segments and 13 reverse primers for TCR Jbeta segments was used. A multiplex PCR assay on genomic DNA amplified the CDR3 region of rearranged TCR beta genes. The Illumina HiSeq System was used to sequence the amplified TCR beta libraries as 87-base-pair reads. The original pipeline was this. Across the 700 or so repertoires, a later analysis counted tens of millions of unique TCR beta chains, around 11 million of which were shared by at least two donors. Raw reads were error-corrected and collapsed into unique sequences with a nearest-neighbor algorithm that merged closely related sequences to remove PCR and sequencing errors. CDR3 sequences were aligned to IMGT reference sequences to assign V, D and J gene segments. Each retained sequence needed at least a six-nucleotide match to both a V gene segment and a J gene segment. A rearrangement was called productive if the CDR3 had no stop codons and remained in frame with V and J, and every other rearrangement was called non-productive. Following IMGT convention, CDR3 was defined as the stretch from the second conserved V-encoded cysteine up to the conserved J-encoded phenylalanine. The earlier analysis of a few hundred of the donors excluded any sequence lacking an unambiguous match to a single V gene segment. An earlier analysis of 500 to 700 of the donors classified V segments as functional when productive rearrangements were above 56.7% and as segregating when the standard deviation between donors was above 5%. A statistical classification framework was built to diagnose cytomegalovirus status from the catalog of TCR beta chain sequences. A later analysis assigned V and J genes by comparing TCR nucleotide sequences with IMGT/GENE-DB human TR gene sequences. The TCRdist pipeline was used in a later analysis to assign CDR3 sequences and most-parsimonious VDJ recombination scenarios. In a later analysis, every TCR beta chain was defined by the combination of its CDR3 amino acid sequence and its V-gene family, and reads without a unique V-gene family were dropped. In a later analysis, around 650 highly shared, low-generation-probability nucleotide sequences were removed to address suspected cross-contamination and a sequencing artifact. In a later analysis, a clonal expansion index for each public chain was calculated from normalized within-repertoire ranks of inferred template counts. In a later analysis, generation probabilities were computed with a VDJ recombination model fitted to out-of-frame rearrangements, and the resulting probabilities were checked against IGoR. A later analysis scored TCR-TCR, TCR-HLA and TCR-CMV co-occurrence with hypergeometric tests, applying a repertoire-size bias correction to TCR pairs. In a later analysis, false discovery rates were estimated by permuting HLA or CMV assignments 20 times. A later analysis grouped co-occurring TCRs with DBSCAN, adding TCRdist sequence similarity when clustering within HLA-allele-positive subsets. For co-occurrence clustering, repertoires with fewer than 30,000 or more than 120,000 public chains were excluded, along with four or five repertoires with anomalous nucleotide sharing. Here the immuneACCESS table is served through TCRdb, limited to in-frame sequences with V and J called. Missing clones are a known gap in these copies; in checked studies unresolved V genes cover under half, and the rest lacks a known reason. D and trimming come from the DNA, and the V and J calls and clone size come from that table. Present in this sample are roughly 93,000 clones, about three quarters of which were seen just once. In total, the top ten clones hold 8% to 9% of the sample.

CDR1 SGHRS and CDR2 YFSETQ are derived from the germline V gene. Measured from the cysteine to the phenylalanine, the CDR3 is 15 residues long. Only the CDR3 DNA is retained, 45 bases long and in frame from the first base. The origin of this receptor is a human donor in good health. Sequencing was performed on PBMCs. The sequence joins TRBV5-1 to TRBJ2-5; 8 nucleotides in the junction match TRBD1. The assigned J gene may be wrong: the sequence end matches TRBJ2-7 better. The nucleotide sequence reads as follows: TGCGCCAGCAGCTTGGTATTCGGACAGGGAGGCGAGCAGTACTTC. Its protein product is CASSLVFGQGGEQYF.